A selection of T cell receptor beta chains follows, all from one sample in a study of T cells in Graves' hyperthyroidism and ophthalmopathy. TCRdb re-called the multiplex PCR reads with MiXCR, one entry per CDR3 protein. The sample lists approximately 500,000 distinct CDR3 sequences, about half occurring once. Sequenced material: peripheral blood or thyroid tissue (not recorded which). The receptors derive from a woman under 30 with Graves' hyperthyroidism. Both conserved end residues are part of each CDR3. The order of the fields is clone size, V gene, J gene, D gene, CDR3 DNA, CDR3 protein. A D gene is named only where the DNA matches it firmly. The listing skips clone size in some rows; elsewhere it reads once, few, many or a size class.

-	TRBV7-2	TRBJ1-3	-	TGTGCCAGCAGCTTAGATCAGGGTACCATATATTTT	CASSLDQGTIYF
many	TRBV2	TRBJ2-5	-	TGTGCCAGCAGCGGAAACGGAGAGACCCAGTACTTC	CASSGNGETQYF
many	TRBV7-2	TRBJ2-7	-	TGTGCCAGCAGCTTAGGAACCCTAACCGAGCAGTACTTC	CASSLGTLTEQYF
once	TRBV27	TRBJ2-2	-	TGTGCCAGCAGTCCCGGGGAGAACACCGGGGAGCTGTTTTTT	CASSPGENTGELFF
-	TRBV24-1	TRBJ2-1	-	TGTGCCACCAGTGGGGCACAGGGCCAGCAGTTCTTC	CATSGAQGQQFF
many	TRBV24-1	TRBJ2-5	TRBD1	TGTGCCACCAGTCCCCGGACAGGGGCAAAGACCCAGTACTTC	CATSPRTGAKTQYF
-	TRBV7-9	TRBJ1-1	-	TGTGCTAGGCGTGGGGAGGTCAGGACTGAAGCTTTCTTT	CARRGEVRTEAFF
-	TRBV2	TRBJ2-5	TRBD1	TGTGCCAGCAGCTTCTATGGGACAGAAGAGACCCAGTACTTC	CASSFYGTEETQYF
-	TRBV20-1	TRBJ1-2	TRBD1	TGCAGTGCTAGATCCGGGGCGAATTACAGGGGGGCTAGTCGGAATGGCTACACCTTC	CSARSGANYRGASRNGYTF
many	TRBV12-5	TRBJ2-2	-	TGTGCTAGTGGGAGCTCTAAGCTGTTTTTT	CASGSSKLFF
-	TRBV20-1	TRBJ2-1	-	TGCAGTGCCCCGAAGGTTGAGGGATTCTACAATGAGCAGTTCTTC	CSAPKVEGFYNEQFF
many	TRBV4-2	TRBJ2-7	-	TGTGCCAGCAGCCAAGCGGTCGCGGGGAACTACGAGCAGTACTTC	CASSQAVAGNYEQYF
-	TRBV7-6	TRBJ2-7	-	TGTGCCGGCAGCCCGGGGGCGGAGGCGTCCTACGAGCAGTACTTC	CAGSPGAEASYEQYF
-	TRBV10-3	TRBJ2-7	-	TGTGCCGGCCGCCACGTAGAGCCGGAAACTAGAACCTACGAGCAGTGCTTC	CAGRHVEPETRTYEQCF
many	TRBV4-3	TRBJ1-2	-	TGCGCCAGCAGCCCTGAAAAAGGTCCCCAAGTATATGGCTACACCTTC	CASSPEKGPQVYGYTF
many	TRBV7-3	TRBJ1-2	TRBD1	TGTGCCAGCAGCCCCGGACAGGGGGCAGACTATGGCTACACCTTC	CASSPGQGADYGYTF
many	TRBV25-1	TRBJ1-2	-	TGTGCCAGCAGTGCCCTGGTGTGGAGCGGCTACACCTTC	CASSALVWSGYTF
-	TRBV20-1	TRBJ2-6	-	TGCAGTGCTACGACAGGTGCCAACGTCCTGACTTTC	CSATTGANVLTF
many	TRBV15	TRBJ1-4	-	TGTGCCACCGGACTTACTAATGAAAAACTGTTTTTT	CATGLTNEKLFF
once	TRBV2	TRBJ1-2	-	TGTGCTAGAGATCTCTTGGGGCAGGCCCCAGCTAACTATGGCTACACCTTC	CARDLLGQAPANYGYTF
-	TRBV6-1	TRBJ2-7	-	TGTGCCAGCAGGAATGACATCTACGAGCAGTACTTC	CASRNDIYEQYF
few	TRBV15	TRBJ1-5	-	TGTGCCACCAGCAGGGACAGAGGTGTCTATCAGCCCCAGCATTTT	CATSRDRGVYQPQHF
many	TRBV29-1	TRBJ1-2	TRBD1	TGCAGCGTTAGACAGGGAGGCTATGGCTACACCTTC	CSVRQGGYGYTF
-	TRBV24-1	TRBJ2-2	-	TGTGCCACCAGTGATTCGGAGGTAACCGGGGAGCTGTTTTTT	CATSDSEVTGELFF
few	TRBV27	TRBJ1-2	-	TGTGCCAGCAGTTTATCCCTAACAGGGACAACCCTCTTC	CASSLSLTGTTLF
-	TRBV29-1	TRBJ2-7	TRBD1	TGCAGCGTTGCACTAGGGGGCTTCTACGAGCAGTACTTC	CSVALGGFYEQYF
-	TRBV15	TRBJ2-7	TRBD2	TGTGCCACCAGCAGAGATCGGGGGGAAAGCTACGAGCAGTACTTC	CATSRDRGESYEQYF
-	TRBV7-3	TRBJ2-1	-	TGTGCCAGCAGCTTAAACTCTGGGGGCTACAGTGAGCAGTTCTTC	CASSLNSGGYSEQFF
few	TRBV10-3	TRBJ1-1	-	TGTGCCATCTCTGAAGCTTTCTTT	CAISEAFF
-	TRBV18	TRBJ2-5	TRBD1	TGTGCCAGCTCACCAACTACCGGGACAGGGTCGGAGACCCAGTACTTC	CASSPTTGTGSETQYF
-	TRBV24-1	TRBJ2-1	TRBD2	TGTGCCACCAGTGATTTGAGGACTAGCGATGAGCAGTTCTTC	CATSDLRTSDEQFF
-	TRBV7-3	TRBJ1-2	-	TGCGCCAGCAGCCCTGCCGCAGGCTACACCTTC	CASSPAAGYTF
many	TRBV12-3/TRBV12-4	TRBJ1-1	-	TGTGCCAGCAGTTTAGCGGGGGATGGCACTGAAGCTTTCTTT	CASSLAGDGTEAFF
many	TRBV7-9	TRBJ1-4	TRBD1	TGTGCCAGCAGCTTAGCGGACAGGGGCGAAAAACTGTTTTTT	CASSLADRGEKLFF
many	TRBV4-1	TRBJ2-5	-	TGCGCCAGCAGCCAAGATTGGAGGGTAGAGACCCAGTACTTC	CASSQDWRVETQYF
many	TRBV2	TRBJ2-5	-	TGTGCCAGCACCCTAGCAGAGACCCAGTACTTC	CASTLAETQYF
-	TRBV10-3	TRBJ2-7	-	TGTGCCATCAGTGAAGGGGAGAGGGGTTCCTACGAGCAGTACTTC	CAISEGERGSYEQYF
-	TRBV27	TRBJ1-1	-	TGTGCCAGCAGTTTATATACAGGGATAAAGGCTGAAGCTTTCTTT	CASSLYTGIKAEAFF
many	TRBV25-1	TRBJ1-1	-	TGTGCCAGCAGTCTAGACAGAATTAGCACTGAAGCTTTCTTT	CASSLDRISTEAFF
-	TRBV20-1	TRBJ2-2	TRBD1	TGCAGTGCCCCGGGACAGATGAACACCGGGGAGCTGTTTTTT	CSAPGQMNTGELFF
-	TRBV7-8	TRBJ1-6	TRBD1	TGTGCCACAGGAGGGACAGCCCTCAATTCACCCCTCCACTTT	CATGGTALNSPLHF
-	TRBV20-1	TRBJ1-4	-	TGCAGTGCTAGAGGAGAGGCGGGAGACCTCATTTTT	CSARGEAGDLIF
many	TRBV7-3	TRBJ2-5	TRBD2	TGTGCCAGCAGCTTAACTGCTAGCGGGTGGGAGGCCCAGTACTTC	CASSLTASGWEAQYF
-	TRBV29-1	TRBJ1-2	-	TGCAGCGCCGCTACAGGTAGAGAATACGATGGCTACACCTTC	CSAATGREYDGYTF
-	TRBV7-3	TRBJ2-3	-	TGTGCCAGCAGCTTAAGTCCCGTCACAGATACGCAGTATTTT	CASSLSPVTDTQYF
-	TRBV20-1	TRBJ2-7	TRBD2	TGCAGTGCTTCCCGGACTAGCGTGGAGACCTACGAGCAGTACTTC	CSASRTSVETYEQYF
-	TRBV10-3	TRBJ2-5	TRBD1	TGTGCCATCAGTGCCCCCGGGACAGGGAAGGAGACCCAGTACTTC	CAISAPGTGKETQYF
-	TRBV9	TRBJ1-2	TRBD1	TGTGCTAGGCATACAGGGGAGGACAACTATGGCTACACCTTC	CARHTGEDNYGYTF
many	TRBV7-2	TRBJ2-5	-	TGTGCCAGCAGCCCCCGATACGGGACGGATCAAGAGACCCAGTACTTC	CASSPRYGTDQETQYF
many	TRBV3-1	TRBJ2-5	-	TGTGCCAGCAGCCCGGCCCTTCAAGAGACCCAGTACTTC	CASSPALQETQYF
many	TRBV7-6	TRBJ1-4	-	TGTGCCAGCAGCGCGGACGGTGAAAAACTGTTTTTT	CASSADGEKLFF
once	TRBV29-1	TRBJ2-2	TRBD2	TGCAGCGTTGGGGCCGGGACTAGCGACACCGGGGAGCTGTTTTTT	CSVGAGTSDTGELFF
-	TRBV7-2	TRBJ1-5	-	TGTGCCAGCAGTTCCGCCGGGACCCAAGAGACCCAGCATTTT	CASSSAGTQETQHF
-	TRBV6-5	TRBJ2-3	-	TGTGCCAGCAGAGCTGGGACAAGGAGCACAGATACGCAGTATTTT	CASRAGTRSTDTQYF
-	TRBV7-8	TRBJ2-1	-	TGTGCCAGCAGTCTAGAGGGGGGTGAGCAGTTCTTC	CASSLEGGEQFF
-	TRBV10-3	TRBJ2-2	-	TGTGCCATCAGTGAGGGCGTCGGGGAGCTGTTTTTT	CAISEGVGELFF
-	TRBV10-3	TRBJ1-1	-	TGTGCCATCGGTCCTGAGGTACTGGCGGGGACTGAAGCTTTCTTT	CAIGPEVLAGTEAFF